This T cell receptor (beta chain) was captured in a study of T cell responses to AZD1222 COVID-19 vaccine. Study-level background: Pooled in the analysis were second doses at about 4 or about 12 weeks. Study-wide results and caveats: Seropositive status at baseline applied to only a handful of AZD1222 recipients. CD4 TCRs linked to vaccination spanned spike, dominating at 160-218 and 743-854.

A note on this clone: Antigen specificity is unknown.

The V end was cut by 8 bases, the J end by 3 bases, with 11 bases between. The CDR3 is 12 amino acids. Measured with immunoSEQ multiplex PCR; TCRdb has only the in-frame clones, and not every one. The sample yields about 110,000 clones, around 90% seen once. The chain combines TRBV12-3 or TRBV12-4 with TRBJ2-7; a weak D match, TRBD1 (5 bases). This TCR was sampled from an adult in good health. The sample consisted of peripheral blood, taken on day 0 of AZD1222 vaccination. This chain's CDR3 is CASAREIYEQYF. In DNA, the CDR3 is TGTGCCAGCGCCAGGGAAATCTACGAGCAGTACTTC.